The TCR beta chain described here comes from a study of multiple sclerosis patients with progressive multifocal leukoencephalopathy. General study points: Lower normalized Shannon entropy suggested reduced TRB diversity in most PML patients. At PML onset, no shared TRBV or TRBJ gene usage was seen. Expanded clones at PML onset predated and persisted through natalizumab therapy.

Time point given: time of PML onset. Between roughly 16 and 60 months of natalizumab therapy passed before PML developed in these natalizumab-treated patients. Of note for this clone: Antigen specificity is unknown.

Sequencing used immunoSEQ multiplex PCR; TCRdb keeps in-frame clones, though not all of them. The table shows 25,000 to 30,000 clones, with approximately 85% occurring only once. Germline CDR1 SNHLY, CDR2 FYNNEI. Trimming cost V 5 bases and J 4 bases, with 12 bases left between them. The CDR3 runs to 13 residues. The material sequenced was PBMCs, taken from a patient treated with natalizumab. The chain employs TRBV2 and TRBJ2-7, with D possibly matching TRBD1 (6 bases). The origin of this receptor is a woman aged 25-40 years with progressive multifocal leukoencephalopathy. Here the CDR3 reads CASSSNRDYEQYF. The CDR3 nucleotides are TGTGCCAGCAGTTCCAACAGGGATTACGAGCAGTACTTC.